Below are 15 T cell receptor beta chains sequenced from a single sample in a study of OX40 agonist ivuxolimab in advanced cancers. Assay used: immunoSEQ multiplex PCR; TCRdb lists only in-frame clones, some missing. The sample lists roughly 46,000 clones, approximately 91% occurring once. The sequencing here drew on CD4+ or CD8+ T cells sorted from blood, taken in a trial of the OX40 agonist ivuxolimab. The source is an adult with an advanced solid tumor such as melanoma, head and neck, liver or kidney cancer.

The chain combines TRBV7-9 with TRBJ2-2; no definite D call. The CDR3 loop spans 16 amino acids. V lost 5 bases, J lost 1 base, and 14 bases lay in between. The V gene's germline CDR1 is SEHNR and CDR2 FQNEAQ (reference sequence). The CDR3 bases are TGTGCCAGCAGCGCGAGGAAAACCTGGAACACCGGGGAGCTGTTTTTT. It translates to CASSARKTWNTGELFF.

This rearrangement joins TRBV6-1 to TRBJ2-5, with D unresolved. V lost 2 bases, J lost 6 bases, and 10 bases lay in between. This CDR3 region has 13 residues. Germline CDR1 and CDR2: MNHNS and SASEGT. CDR3 protein: CASSERPDKTQYF. CDR3 DNA: TGTGCCAGCAGTGAAAGGCCCGATAAGACCCAGTACTTC.

The V call is TRBV19, the J call TRBJ2-1; D unresolved. The germline CDR1 and CDR2 sequences are LNHDA and SQIVND (reference sequence). V was clipped by 5 bases and J by 0 bases, with 8 bases between them. The CDR3 sequence is 14 residues long. The CDR3 spells CASSAMSSYNEQFF. Written as DNA, the CDR3 is TGTGCCAGTAGTGCAATGAGCTCCTACAATGAGCAGTTCTTC.

The CDR3 sequence: CSASGTGYEKLFF. The DNA for the CDR3 is TGCAGCGCCTCCGGGACAGGTTATGAAAAACTGTTTTTT. The genes are TRBV29-1 and TRBJ1-4, with 8 bases aligning to TRBD1. The germline CDR1 and CDR2 sequences are SQVTM and ANQGSEA. This CDR3 comprises 13 residues. V lost 7 bases and J lost 6; bases outside the gene matches: 7. The whole variable domain, remainder taken from reference TRBV29-1 and TRBJ1-4, is SAVISQKPSRDICQRGTSLTIQCQVDSQVTMMFWYRQQPGQSLTLIATANQGSEATYESGFVIDKFPISRPNLTFSTLTVSNMSPEDSSIYLCSASGTGYEKLFFGSGTQLSVL.

V and J are TRBV5-1 and TRBJ1-1; D is possibly TRBD1 (6 bases). The CDR3 runs to 15 residues. Germline values: CDR1 SGHRS, CDR2 YFSETQ. Between the trimmed V and J ends, which lost 1 base and 5 bases, there was a span of 15 bases. The CDR3: CASSLSTGAGTEAFF. CDR3 nucleotide sequence: TGCGCCAGCAGCTTGAGTACGGGGGCCGGGACTGAAGCTTTCTTT.

The J gene is TRBJ2-1, the V gene TRBV7-3, with 8 positions matching TRBD2. Germline V lookup: CDR1 SGHTA, CDR2 FQGTGA. There are 16 residues in the CDR3. Losses at the gene ends were 4 bases for V and 0 bases for J; bases not matched to a gene: 5. CDR3 in amino acids: CASSSKSGSSYNEQFF. The CDR3 nucleotides are TGTGCCAGCAGCTCCAAAAGCGGGAGCTCCTACAATGAGCAGTTCTTC.

The chain has TRBV9 and TRBJ2-2; TRBD2 matches 7 bases. V lost 0 bases and J lost 4; bases outside the gene matches: 6. The CDR3 runs to 16 residues. Germline-derived CDR1 and CDR2 are SGDLS and YYNGEE. The CDR3 sequence is CASSVESERGTGELFF. DNA for the CDR3: TGTGCCAGCAGCGTAGAATCGGAGCGGGGCACCGGGGAGCTGTTTTTT.

The chain has TRBV28 and TRBJ2-1, with TRBD2 matching 12 bases. V lost 4 bases and J lost 3; bases outside the gene matches: 13. This CDR3 region has 19 residues. The germline V gene encodes CDR1 MDHEN and CDR2 SYDVKM. CDR3 bases: TGTGCCAGCAGTTCCAATCGTCTAGCGGGAGGGCCACGCTACAATGAGCAGTTCTTC. Translation gives CASSSNRLAGGPRYNEQFF.

The chain has TRBV5-1 and TRBJ1-2; D may be TRBD1 (6 bases). The germline V gene has CDR1 SGHRS and CDR2 YFSETQ. Between the trimmed V and J ends, which lost 0 bases and 5 bases, there was a span of 8 bases. The CDR3 has 13 amino acids. The CDR3 region has the DNA TGCGCCAGCAGCTTGGAAAGGGGGTATGGCTACACCTTC. Its translation: CASSLERGYGYTF. The complete variable domain, with remaining parts taken from reference TRBV5-1 and TRBJ1-2, reads KAGVTQTPRYLIKTRGQQVTLSCSPISGHRSVSWYQQTPGQGLQFLFEYFSETQRNKGNFPGRFSGRQFSNSRSEMNVSTLELGDSALYLCASSLERGYGYTFGSGTRLTVV.

The chain links TRBV5-1 to TRBJ2-2, with 8 bases matching TRBD2. The CDR3 contains 15 residues. J was trimmed by 4 bases and V by 2 bases; bases with no gene match: 4. Germline CDR1 and CDR2: SGHRS and YFSETQ. This CDR3 is CASSLAGEVTGELFF. DNA for the CDR3: TGCGCCAGCAGCTTAGCGGGAGAGGTCACCGGGGAGCTGTTTTTT.

The gene calls are TRBV27 and TRBJ2-5; no definite D call. Trimming stripped 3 bases from V and 4 bases from J, with 18 bases between. This CDR3 contains 16 residues. The germline gives CDR1 MNHEY, CDR2 SMNVEV (reference sequence). CDR3: CASSFLGDRTLETQYF. The DNA of the CDR3 is TGTGCCAGCAGTTTCTTAGGTGATCGGACCCTAGAGACCCAGTACTTC.

The rearrangement links TRBV6-1 to TRBJ1-5; D call uncertain. This CDR3 spans 14 amino acids. Germline V lookup: CDR1 MNHNS, CDR2 SASEGT. V dropped 3 bases and J dropped 2 bases, with 8 bases sitting between them. CDR3 in amino acids: CASSEVPGNQPQHF. CDR3 nucleotide sequence: TGTGCCAGCAGTGAGGTCCCTGGCAATCAGCCCCAGCATTTT.

The rearrangement joins TRBV6-1 to TRBJ2-7, with D unresolved. Germline V lookup: CDR1 MNHNS, CDR2 SASEGT. V was pared by 7 bases and J by 4 bases, with 11 bases between. This CDR3 is 12 amino acids long. CDR3 amino acids: CASNSMGYEQYF. DNA for the CDR3: TGTGCCAGCAACTCAATGGGGTACGAGCAGTACTTC.

The V gene is TRBV6-5, the J gene TRBJ2-3; perhaps D is TRBD1 or TRBD2 (5 bases each). Per germline, CDR1 MNHEY and CDR2 SVGAGI. The CDR3 loop spans 15 amino acids. The V and J ends lost 10 bases and 6 bases respectively, with 23 bases between them. The CDR3 bases are TGTGCCAAGGGACGGGTCAGCAGGGTGGTTGATACGCAGTATTTT. This codes for CAKGRVSRVVDTQYF.

This clone was picked up a small number of times. J is TRBJ2-5 and V is TRBV5-1, with D perhaps TRBD2 (6 bases). Germline CDR1 reads SGHRS; CDR2 reads YFSETQ. CDR3 length: 13 residues. The V gene lost 5 bases and the J gene lost 5 bases, with 13 bases spanning the gap. For the CDR3, the DNA is TGCGCCAGCAGGACTATGGGGGGTGAGACCCAGTACTTC. Amino acids: CASRTMGGETQYF.